Shown below are 12 T cell receptor beta chains from a single sample sequenced in a study of lymphopenia after photon versus proton radiotherapy. Measured with immunoSEQ multiplex PCR; TCRdb has only the in-frame clones, and not every one. The data show more than 25,000 clones, about nine tenths seen once. The specimen was peripheral blood, collected from a patient treated with photon-based radiotherapy. The receptor set was obtained from a woman aged 45-60 years with pancreatic cancer.

J is TRBJ2-3 and V is TRBV28, with a tentative D call TRBD2 (6 bases). Deletions cut 5 bases from V and 1 base from J, with 13 bases between. This CDR3 is 15 amino acids long. Germline V gives CDR1 MDHEN, CDR2 SYDVKM. CDR3 amino acids: CASSASGGGTDTQYF. Written as DNA, the CDR3 is TGTGCCAGCAGTGCGTCGGGCGGGGGCACAGATACGCAGTATTTT.

The chain carries TRBV19 and TRBJ1-1; D is unclear. CDR1 and CDR2 from the germline V gene are LNHDA and SQIVND (reference sequence). CDR3 length: 15 amino acids. V was pared by 2 bases and J by 0 bases, with 10 bases between. CDR3 amino acids: CASSITGVMNTEAFF. In DNA form, the CDR3 reads TGTGCCAGTAGTATAACGGGAGTCATGAACACTGAAGCTTTCTTT. Full variable domain (outside the CDR3, taken from reference TRBV19 and TRBJ1-1): DGGITQSPKYLFRKEGQNVTLSCEQNLNHDAMYWYRQDPGQGLRLIYYSQIVNDFQKGDIAEGYSVSREKKESFPLTVTSAQKNPTAFYLCASSITGVMNTEAFFGQGTRLTVV.

The chain is built from TRBV19 and TRBJ1-5, with no clear D. This CDR3 is built from 14 residues. Trimming took 5 bases from V and 6 from J, leaving 14 bases between them. Per the germline V gene, CDR1 is LNHDA and CDR2 is SQIVND (reference sequence). The CDR3 region has the DNA TGTGCCAGTAGTCCCCGTACGACTTCTCAGCCCCAGCATTTT. Translating gives CASSPRTTSQPQHF. Supplemented by reference TRBV19 and TRBJ1-5, the full variable domain reads DGGITQSPKYLFRKEGQNVTLSCEQNLNHDAMYWYRQDPGQGLRLIYYSQIVNDFQKGDIAEGYSVSREKKESFPLTVTSAQKNPTAFYLCASSPRTTSQPQHFGDGTRLSIL.

V and J are TRBV12-1 and TRBJ2-2; the table's D call of TRBD2 was not tested on the DNA. TRBV12-1 is a pseudogene segment. There are 19 residues in the CDR3. CDR3 in amino acids: CASSCGLAGDYGVTGELFF. The CDR3 nucleotides are TGTGCCAGCAGCTGCGGACTAGCGGGAGACTACGGGGTCACCGGGGAGCTGTTTTTT.

The rearrangement joins TRBV27 to TRBJ2-7; D unclear. The CDR3 spans 15 residues. Per germline, CDR1 MNHEY and CDR2 SMNVEV (reference sequence). The V end lost 5 bases, the J end lost 7 bases, and 21 bases lay between the germline ends. The CDR3 loop reads CASSPELLPTLEQYF. The CDR3 bases are TGTGCCAGCAGTCCTGAACTTCTCCCCACTCTAGAGCAGTACTTC.

The rearrangement joins TRBV28 to TRBJ2-1, with 7 bases identical to TRBD1. The junction had 8 bases not matched to a gene; V was cut back by 5 bases and J by 7 bases. Germline CDR1 is MDHEN and CDR2 is SYDVKM. This CDR3 has 14 amino acids. In DNA, the CDR3 is TGTGCCAGCAGTCTTACGACAGGGTGGAATGAGCAGTTCTTC. Protein product: CASSLTTGWNEQFF.

V usage is TRBV28 and J usage is TRBJ2-1; D gene uncertain. With 5 bases removed from V and 7 bases from J, the gap between germline ends came to 18 bases. CDR3 size: 15 residues. Per the germline V gene, CDR1 is MDHEN and CDR2 is SYDVKM. The CDR3 bases are TGTGCCAGCAGTAGACGAAAGTACGATCAAAATGAGCAGTTCTTC. This codes for CASSRRKYDQNEQFF.

The V and J genes are TRBV20-1 and TRBJ1-2, with D hard to call. The V and J ends lost 2 bases and 8 bases respectively, with 6 bases between them. CDR1 DFQATT and CDR2 SNEGSKA come from the germline V gene (reference sequence). The CDR3 has 10 residues. The CDR3 protein is CSARLGGYTF. The CDR3, as DNA: TGCAGTGCTAGACTGGGGGGCTACACCTTC.

The table lists this clone with a count of one. The chain uses TRBV10-3 and TRBJ2-5; D may be TRBD1 (5 bases). Per germline, CDR1 ENHRY and CDR2 SYGVKD. V was clipped by 6 bases and J by 5 bases, with 10 bases between them. This CDR3 has 12 residues. CDR3 protein: CAIRAGRETQYF. The DNA of the CDR3 is TGTGCCATCAGGGCAGGGCGGGAGACCCAGTACTTC.

V gene TRBV4-3 combines with J gene TRBJ2-2; D is perhaps TRBD2 (6 bases). The ends were cut back, 4 bases at V and 1 base at J, with 10 bases in the middle. The CDR3 contains 15 residues. Germline V gene sequence: CDR1 LGHNA, CDR2 YSLEER. The CDR3: CASSREGGNTGELFF. The CDR3, as DNA: TGCGCCAGCAGCCGCGAGGGAGGGAACACCGGGGAGCTGTTTTTT.

Here the CDR3 reads CASSLRIPAGNTEAFF. In DNA form, the CDR3 reads TGTGCCAGCAGTTTACGGATTCCGGCGGGGAACACTGAAGCTTTCTTT. The rearrangement joins TRBV28 to TRBJ1-1, with D uncertain. V was trimmed by 2 bases and J by 1 base, leaving 14 bases between them. This CDR3 is 16 amino acids long. Germline V lookup: CDR1 MDHEN, CDR2 SYDVKM.

The CDR3 DNA follows: TGTGCCAGCGGTGCGGGAGCCCGCACAGATACGCAGTATTTT. Protein sequence: CASGAGARTDTQYF. The V gene is TRBV27, the J gene TRBJ2-3; 7 bases fit TRBD2. Germline V gene sequence: CDR1 MNHEY, CDR2 SMNVEV (reference sequence). The CDR3 totals 14 residues. With V trimmed by 8 bases and J by 1 base, 6 bases remained unmatched.